This TCR beta chain was documented in a study of blood T cell repertoires in COVID-19. The V gene's germline CDR1 is MGHRA and CDR2 YSYEKL. The CDR3 runs to 17 residues. Trimming took 5 bases from V and 6 from J; bases not matched to a gene: 13. Data came from immunoSEQ multiplex PCR; TCRdb stores just in-frame clones and leaves some out. The data hold 50,000 or so clones, with approximately 88% observed a single time. The chain links TRBV4-1 to TRBJ2-3; 11 bases match TRBD2. Sequences were obtained from peripheral blood. The sequence derives from a man in his sixties or seventies with acute or convalescent COVID-19. The CDR3 region is CASSTQAVAGGVDTQYF. The CDR3, as DNA: TGCGCCAGCAGCACCCAGGCGGTAGCGGGGGGGGTGGATACGCAGTATTTT.